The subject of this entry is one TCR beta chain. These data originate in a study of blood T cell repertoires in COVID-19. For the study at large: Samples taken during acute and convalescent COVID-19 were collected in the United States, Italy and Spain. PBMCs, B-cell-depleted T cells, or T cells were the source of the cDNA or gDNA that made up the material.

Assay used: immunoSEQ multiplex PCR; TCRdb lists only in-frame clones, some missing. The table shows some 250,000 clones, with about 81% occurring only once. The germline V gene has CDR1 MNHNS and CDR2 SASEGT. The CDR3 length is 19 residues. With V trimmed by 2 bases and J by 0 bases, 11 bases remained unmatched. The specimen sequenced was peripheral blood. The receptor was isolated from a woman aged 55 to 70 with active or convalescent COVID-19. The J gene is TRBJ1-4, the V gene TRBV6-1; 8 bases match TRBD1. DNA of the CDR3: TGTGCCAGCAGTGAAAGTCGGACAGGGTGGGGAGCAACTAATGAAAAACTGTTTTTT. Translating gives CASSESRTGWGATNEKLFF.